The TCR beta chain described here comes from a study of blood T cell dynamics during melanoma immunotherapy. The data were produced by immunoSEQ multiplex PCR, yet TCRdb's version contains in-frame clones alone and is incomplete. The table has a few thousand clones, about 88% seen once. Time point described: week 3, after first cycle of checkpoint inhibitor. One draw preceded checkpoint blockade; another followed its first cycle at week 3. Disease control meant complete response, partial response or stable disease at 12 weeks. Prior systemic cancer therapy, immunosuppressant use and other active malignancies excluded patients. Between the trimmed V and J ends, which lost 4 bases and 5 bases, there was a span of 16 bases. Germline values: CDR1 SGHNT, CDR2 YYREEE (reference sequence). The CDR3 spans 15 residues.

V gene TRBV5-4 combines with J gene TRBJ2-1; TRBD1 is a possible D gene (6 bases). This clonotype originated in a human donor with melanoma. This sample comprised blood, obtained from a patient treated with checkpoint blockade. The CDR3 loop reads CASSAPVGQNNEQFF. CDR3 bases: TGTGCCAGCAGCGCCCCGGTTGGACAGAACAATGAGCAGTTCTTC.